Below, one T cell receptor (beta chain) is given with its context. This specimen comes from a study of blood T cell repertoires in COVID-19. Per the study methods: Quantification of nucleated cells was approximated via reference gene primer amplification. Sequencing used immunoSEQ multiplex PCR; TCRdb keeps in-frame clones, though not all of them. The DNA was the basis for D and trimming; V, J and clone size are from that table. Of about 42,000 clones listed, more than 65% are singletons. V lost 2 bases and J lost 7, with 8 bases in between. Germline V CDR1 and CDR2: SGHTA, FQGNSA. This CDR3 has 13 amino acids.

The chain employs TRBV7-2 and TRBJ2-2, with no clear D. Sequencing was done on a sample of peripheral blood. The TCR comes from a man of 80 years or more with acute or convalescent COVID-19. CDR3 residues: CASSLKSFGELFF. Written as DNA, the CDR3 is TGTGCCAGCAGCTTAAAATCTTTCGGGGAGCTGTTTTTT.